These 3 T cell receptor beta chains originate from one sample sequenced in a study of T cell changes during pregnancy in multiple sclerosis. TCRdb keeps only in-frame clones here, not all; method: immunoSEQ multiplex PCR. The table shows roughly 31,000 clones, with more than 80% occurring only once. The specimen comprised CD4+ T cells from peripheral blood mononuclear cells, sampled in the first trimester of pregnancy. The receptors here all came from a female donor with multiple sclerosis, enrolled in a pregnancy study.

The rearrangement uses TRBV6-5 and TRBJ2-7, with TRBD1 matching 7 bases. With V trimmed by 6 bases and J by 2 bases, 10 bases remained unmatched. This CDR3 contains 15 residues. Germline lookup yields CDR1 MNHEY and CDR2 SVGAGI. CDR3 protein: CASSFTQTGTYEQYF. In DNA, the CDR3 is TGTGCCAGCAGCTTCACCCAGACAGGGACCTACGAGCAGTACTTC.

The CDR3 spells CASSRRENPEQYF. CDR3 nucleotide sequence: TGTGCCAGCAGCCGCCGGGAGAACCCCGAGCAGTACTTC. This rearrangement joins TRBV5-4 to TRBJ2-5; possible D gene TRBD2, 6 bases. The better agreement between TRBJ2-7 and the DNA end casts doubt on the J call. The CDR3 sequence is 13 residues long. CDR1 is SGHNT, CDR2 YYREEE, per germline (reference sequence).

The chain recombines TRBV9 with TRBJ2-7, with TRBD1 matching over 8 bases. The CDR3 consists of 16 residues. Germline-derived CDR1 and CDR2 are SGDLS and YYNGEE. The J segment lost 2 bases and the V segment lost 2 bases, leaving 9 bases of the junction unmatched. In nucleotides, the CDR3 is TGTGCCAGCAGCGTTGGTGCAGGGGGCATGGCCTACGAGCAGTACTTC. Amino acids: CASSVGAGGMAYEQYF. Based on the CDR3 plus reference TRBV9 and TRBJ2-7, the full variable domain is DSGVTQTPKHLITATGQRVTLRCSPRSGDLSVYWYQQSLDQGLQFLIQYYNGEERAKGNILERFSAQQFPDLHSELNLSSLELGDSALYFCASSVGAGGMAYEQYFGPGTRLTVT.